This is a list of T cell receptor beta chains from one sample in a study of blood T cell repertoires in COVID-19. The repertoire was sequenced with immunoSEQ multiplex PCR; TCRdb's copy has only in-frame clones and lacks some. The sample holds approximately 180,000 clones, about 87% seen once. The sequenced material came from peripheral blood. The receptors derive from a woman in her 70s with COVID-19, enrolled during active disease. The CDR3 runs from the conserved cysteine through the conserved F or W. D genes are given only for firm matches. The size entry is marked missing in some rows and otherwise reads once, few, many or a size class.

.	TRBV28	.	TRBJ2-6	CASSGTISGANVLTF	TGTGCCAGCAGTGGGACAATCTCTGGGGCCAACGTCCTGACTTTC
.	TRBV28	TRBD2	TRBJ2-4	CASAPAGGYDKNIQYF	TGTGCCAGCGCCCCCGCGGGGGGTTACGACAAAAACATTCAGTACTTC
.	TRBV5-1	TRBD1	TRBJ1-4	CASRPRQGIGEKLFF	TGCGCCAGCAGACCTAGACAGGGGATTGGGGAAAAACTGTTTTTT
.	TRBV5-1	.	TRBJ2-6	CASSPGLGGANVLTF	TGCGCCAGCAGCCCAGGGTTGGGAGGGGCCAACGTCCTGACTTTC
.	TRBV6-1	TRBD1	TRBJ1-6	CASSGRKPGQASYNSPLHF	TGTGCCAGCAGTGGCCGAAAACCGGGACAGGCATCCTATAATTCACCCCTCCACTTT
.	TRBV3-1/TRBV3-2	.	TRBJ1-1	CASSQRNTEAFF	TGTGCCAGCAGCCAGAGAAACACTGAAGCTTTCTTT
.	TRBV13	TRBD2	TRBJ2-1	CASSGGLAGDNEQFF	TGTGCCAGCAGCGGTGGACTAGCGGGTGACAATGAGCAGTTCTTC
once	TRBV3-1/TRBV3-2	.	TRBJ2-1	CASSLGGEQFF	TGTGCCAGCAGCCTCGGAGGTGAGCAGTTCTTC
.	TRBV30	.	TRBJ2-1	CAWTVSRGEGLYNEQFF	TGTGCCTGGACGGTGAGCAGGGGTGAGGGTCTATACAATGAGCAGTTCTTC
.	TRBV5-1	.	TRBJ2-3	CASSLRYFDSFTDTQYF	TGCGCCAGCAGCTTGCGGTATTTCGACAGTTTCACAGATACGCAGTATTTT
.	TRBV7-2	.	TRBJ2-7	CASSPIPVTGIYEQYF	TGTGCCAGCAGCCCTATTCCGGTGACAGGAATTTACGAGCAGTACTTC
.	TRBV29-1	.	TRBJ1-2	CSVESGEPLYGYTF	TGCAGCGTTGAATCCGGGGAGCCCCTCTATGGCTACACCTTC
.	TRBV27	.	TRBJ1-1	CASSEQGFTEAFF	TGTGCCAGCAGTGAACAGGGTTTTACTGAAGCTTTCTTT
few	TRBV5-1	.	TRBJ2-7	CASSLGKQGYEQYF	TGCGCCAGCAGCTTGGGAAAACAGGGCTACGAGCAGTACTTC
.	TRBV19	.	TRBJ1-5	CASSSRQASQPQHF	TGTGCCAGTAGTTCTCGGCAGGCAAGCCAGCCCCAGCATTTT
.	TRBV5-1	.	TRBJ2-7	CASSSYSTEQYF	TGCGCCAGCAGCTCCTACAGTACCGAGCAGTACTTC
.	TRBV27	TRBD1	TRBJ1-4	CASSQKWTGRGEKLFF	TGTGCCAGCAGTCAAAAATGGACAGGGAGGGGGGAAAAACTGTTTTTT
.	TRBV5-4	TRBD2	TRBJ2-7	CASSPGGGSGTYEQYF	TGTGCCAGCAGCCCGGGGGGGGGTAGCGGGACCTACGAGCAGTACTTC
.	TRBV6-2/TRBV6-3	TRBD1	TRBJ1-2	CASSYPDRVNGYTF	TGTGCCAGCAGTTACCCGGACAGGGTGAATGGCTACACCTTC
.	TRBV6-5	TRBD1	TRBJ2-7	CASSLFPGQAGEQYF	TGTGCCAGCAGTCTCTTCCCGGGACAGGCGGGCGAGCAGTACTTC
.	TRBV19	.	TRBJ1-1	CASSIAGNVVTEAFF	TGTGCCAGTAGTATTGCCGGGAACGTGGTCACTGAAGCTTTCTTT
.	TRBV19	.	TRBJ1-5	CASSAGKHQPQHF	TGTGCCAGTTCCGCAGGGAAACATCAGCCCCAGCATTTT
.	TRBV3-1/TRBV3-2	TRBD2	TRBJ2-3	CASSSTSGASTDTQYF	TGTGCCAGCAGCTCAACTAGCGGAGCTAGCACAGATACGCAGTATTTT
.	TRBV7-7	.	TRBJ2-5	CASSLLGAGRQETQYF	TGTGCTAGCAGCTTATTAGGAGCGGGCCGACAAGAGACCCAGTACTTC
.	TRBV6-5	TRBD1	TRBJ1-2	CASIQGARVYGYTF	TGTGCCAGCATCCAGGGGGCTAGGGTCTATGGCTACACCTTC
.	TRBV5-1	.	TRBJ2-5	CASSFSGERETQYF	TGCGCCAGCAGCTTTTCTGGAGAAAGAGAGACCCAGTACTTC
.	TRBV4-3	.	TRBJ1-1	CASSQDSATEAFF	TGCGCCAGCAGCCAAGATAGTGCCACTGAAGCTTTCTTT
once	TRBV3-1/TRBV3-2	TRBD1	TRBJ1-1	CASSQVFRGTEAFF	TGTGCCAGCAGCCAAGTGTTCAGGGGGACTGAAGCTTTCTTT
.	TRBV12-3/TRBV12-4	.	TRBJ2-1	CASSLRAYNEQFF	TGTGCCAGCAGTCTCAGGGCCTACAATGAGCAGTTCTTC
.	TRBV11-2	TRBD1	TRBJ1-5	CASSLRAGQGYQPQHF	TGTGCCAGCAGCTTAAGGGCGGGACAGGGGTATCAGCCCCAGCATTTT
.	TRBV14	TRBD1	TRBJ1-6	CASSQPGQFNSPLHF	TGTGCCAGCAGCCAACCGGGACAGTTTAATTCACCCCTCCACTTT
.	TRBV3-1/TRBV3-2	.	TRBJ1-5	CASSQGGGGQPQHF	TGTGCCAGCAGCCAAGGGGGAGGGGGACAGCCCCAGCATTTT
.	TRBV9	TRBD2	TRBJ2-2	CASSVGSGSLSGELFF	TGTGCCAGCAGCGTAGGTAGCGGGAGCCTAAGCGGGGAGCTGTTTTTT
.	TRBV2	TRBD1	TRBJ2-7	CASSEGTGIYEQYF	TGTGCCAGCAGTGAAGGGACAGGGATATACGAGCAGTACTTC
.	TRBV7-9	TRBD1	TRBJ1-1	CASSPTLDRGRGAFF	TGTGCCAGCAGCCCAACCCTCGACAGGGGAAGAGGAGCTTTCTTT
.	TRBV6-5	TRBD1	TRBJ1-1	CASSTWTGTNTEAFF	TGTGCCAGCAGTACTTGGACAGGGACGAACACTGAAGCTTTCTTT
.	TRBV19	TRBD1	TRBJ1-5	CASSIRGDQPQHF	TGTGCCAGTAGCATCAGGGGGGATCAGCCCCAGCATTTT
.	TRBV24-1	.	TRBJ1-2	CATSGHSKNYGYTF	TGTGCCACCAGTGGCCACAGTAAGAACTATGGCTACACCTTC
.	TRBV3-1/TRBV3-2	.	TRBJ1-2	CASSQTGYGYTF	TGTGCCAGCAGCCAAACAGGCTATGGCTACACCTTC
few	TRBV4-2	TRBD1	TRBJ1-6	CASSPRETGLGSPLHF	TGTGCCAGCAGCCCCCGCGAGACAGGGTTGGGATCACCCCTCCACTTT
.	TRBV6-1	.	TRBJ1-1	CASSEGGTLVLRAFF	TGTGCCAGCAGTGAGGGGGGGACGCTGGTTCTGCGGGCTTTCTTT
.	TRBV6-2/TRBV6-3	.	TRBJ2-7	CASSYTQGGSYEQYF	TGTGCCAGCAGTTACACGCAGGGGGGTTCCTACGAGCAGTACTTC
few	TRBV28	.	TRBJ2-7	CASNRVNMYEQYF	TGTGCCAGCAACAGGGTAAATATGTACGAGCAGTACTTC
.	TRBV9	.	TRBJ2-7	CASSVGSPSEQYF	TGTGCCAGCAGCGTAGGGAGCCCCTCGGAGCAGTACTTC
.	TRBV2	.	TRBJ1-5	CASNQGRDQPQHF	TGTGCCAGCAATCAGGGGCGGGATCAGCCCCAGCATTTT
.	TRBV19	TRBD2	TRBJ2-2	CASKSGRGNTGELFF	TGTGCCAGTAAGAGCGGGAGGGGGAACACCGGGGAGCTGTTTTTT
.	TRBV15	.	TRBJ1-2	CATVLVSGESYGYTF	TGTGCCACCGTCCTTGTGTCGGGAGAGTCCTATGGCTACACCTTC
few	TRBV11-3	.	TRBJ1-1	CASSLFTGTEAFF	TGTGCCAGCAGCTTATTTACGGGGACTGAAGCTTTCTTT
once	TRBV5-1	.	TRBJ1-2	CASSLVQGDGYTF	TGCGCCAGCAGCTTGGTCCAGGGCGATGGCTACACCTTC
.	TRBV6-2/TRBV6-3	.	TRBJ2-5	CASSWDTETQYF	TGTGCCAGCAGTTGGGACACCGAGACCCAGTACTTC